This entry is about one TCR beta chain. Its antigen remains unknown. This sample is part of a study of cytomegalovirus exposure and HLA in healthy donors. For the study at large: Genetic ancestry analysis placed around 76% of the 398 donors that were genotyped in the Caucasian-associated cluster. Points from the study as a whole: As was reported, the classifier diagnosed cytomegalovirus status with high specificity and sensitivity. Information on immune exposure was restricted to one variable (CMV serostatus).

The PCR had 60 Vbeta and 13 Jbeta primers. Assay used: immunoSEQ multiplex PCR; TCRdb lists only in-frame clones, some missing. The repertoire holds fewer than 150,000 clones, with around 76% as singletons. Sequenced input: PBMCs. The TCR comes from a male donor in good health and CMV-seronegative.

DNA for the CDR3: TGTGCCAGCAGTCCACCCGGGTCGGGGGGCAATGAGCAGTTCTTC. Residues: CASSPPGSGGNEQFF. The rearrangement joins TRBV27 to TRBJ2-1; 7 positions match TRBD2. Germline CDR1 is MNHEY and CDR2 is SMNVEV (reference sequence). The CDR3 spans 15 residues. Trimming removed 5 bases from V and 6 bases from J; junction bases left unmatched: 10.